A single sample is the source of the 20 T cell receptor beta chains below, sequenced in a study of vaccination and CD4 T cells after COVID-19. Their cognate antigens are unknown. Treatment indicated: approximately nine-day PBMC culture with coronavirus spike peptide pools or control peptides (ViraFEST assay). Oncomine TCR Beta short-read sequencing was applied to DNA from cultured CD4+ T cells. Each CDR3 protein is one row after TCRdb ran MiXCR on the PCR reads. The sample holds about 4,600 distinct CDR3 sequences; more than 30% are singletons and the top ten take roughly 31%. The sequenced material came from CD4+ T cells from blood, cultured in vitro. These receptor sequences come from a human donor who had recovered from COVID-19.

CDR3 coding DNA: TGTGCCAGTAGTCCAGAGCCACCGACTTCTGGGGCCAACGTCCTGACTTTC. The encoded protein is CASSPEPPTSGANVLTF. The rearrangement joins TRBV19 to TRBJ2-6; no firm D call. CDR3 length: 17 residues. Between the trimmed V and J ends, which lost 5 bases and 1 base, there was a span of 15 bases. The germline CDR1 and CDR2 sequences are LNHDA and SQIVND (reference sequence).

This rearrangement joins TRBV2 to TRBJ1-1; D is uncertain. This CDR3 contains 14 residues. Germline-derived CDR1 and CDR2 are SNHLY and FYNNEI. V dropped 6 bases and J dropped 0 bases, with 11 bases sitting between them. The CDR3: CASSISIMNTEAFF. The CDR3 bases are TGTGCCAGCAGCATAAGTATCATGAACACTGAAGCTTTCTTT.

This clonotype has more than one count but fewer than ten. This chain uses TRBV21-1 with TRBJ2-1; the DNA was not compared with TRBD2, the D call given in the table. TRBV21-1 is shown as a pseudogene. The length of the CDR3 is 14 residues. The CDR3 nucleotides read TGTGCCAGCAATACTAGCGGGAGCAGAGATGAGCAGTTCTTC. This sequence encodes CASNTSGSRDEQFF.

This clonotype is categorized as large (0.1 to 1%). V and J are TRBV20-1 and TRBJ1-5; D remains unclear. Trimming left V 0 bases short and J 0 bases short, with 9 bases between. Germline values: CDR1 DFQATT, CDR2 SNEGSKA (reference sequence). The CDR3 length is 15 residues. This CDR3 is CSARDLGNSNQPQHF. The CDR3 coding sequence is TGCAGTGCTAGAGATCTGGGGAATAGCAATCAGCCCCAGCATTTT.

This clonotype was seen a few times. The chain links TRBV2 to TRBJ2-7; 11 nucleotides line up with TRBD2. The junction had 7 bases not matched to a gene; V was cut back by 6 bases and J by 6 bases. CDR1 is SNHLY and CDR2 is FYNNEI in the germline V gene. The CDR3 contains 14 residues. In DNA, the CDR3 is TGTGCCAGCAGGGGGACTAGCGGTTCCGGCGAGCAGTACTTC. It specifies CASRGTSGSGEQYF.

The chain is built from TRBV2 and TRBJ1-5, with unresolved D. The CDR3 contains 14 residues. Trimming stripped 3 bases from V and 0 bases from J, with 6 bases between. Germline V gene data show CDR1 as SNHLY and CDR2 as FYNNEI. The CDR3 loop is CASSEANSNQPQHF. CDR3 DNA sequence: TGTGCCAGCAGTGAGGCTAATAGCAATCAGCCCCAGCATTTT.

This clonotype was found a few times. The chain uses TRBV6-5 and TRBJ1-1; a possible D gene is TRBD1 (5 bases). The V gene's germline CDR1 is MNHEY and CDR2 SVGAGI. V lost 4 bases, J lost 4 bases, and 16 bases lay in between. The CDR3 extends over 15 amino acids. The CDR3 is CASSLDRDLGTEAFF. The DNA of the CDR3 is TGTGCCAGCAGTTTAGACCGGGACCTAGGCACTGAAGCTTTCTTT.

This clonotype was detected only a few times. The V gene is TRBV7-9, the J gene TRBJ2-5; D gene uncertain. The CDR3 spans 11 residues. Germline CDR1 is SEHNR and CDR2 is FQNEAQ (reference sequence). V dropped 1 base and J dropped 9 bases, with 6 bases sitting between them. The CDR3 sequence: CASSLGSAQYF. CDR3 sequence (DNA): TGTGCCAGCAGCTTAGGATCGGCCCAGTACTTC.

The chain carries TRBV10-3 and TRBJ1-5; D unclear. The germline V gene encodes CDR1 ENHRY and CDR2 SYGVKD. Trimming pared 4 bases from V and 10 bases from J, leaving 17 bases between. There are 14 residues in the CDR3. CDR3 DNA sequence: TGTGCCATCAGTGGCGATCCTGAGGTCCTTCCCCAGCATTTT. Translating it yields CAISGDPEVLPQHF.

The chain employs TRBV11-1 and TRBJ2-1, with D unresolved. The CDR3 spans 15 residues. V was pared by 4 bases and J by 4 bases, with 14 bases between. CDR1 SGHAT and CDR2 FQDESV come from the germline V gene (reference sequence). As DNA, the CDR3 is TGTGCCAGCAGCTCACCGGCAACGGGTTACAATGAGCAGTTCTTC. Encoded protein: CASSSPATGYNEQFF.

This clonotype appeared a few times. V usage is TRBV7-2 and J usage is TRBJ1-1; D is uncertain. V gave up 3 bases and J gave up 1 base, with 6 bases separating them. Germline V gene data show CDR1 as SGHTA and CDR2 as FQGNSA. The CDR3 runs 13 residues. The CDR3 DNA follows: TGTGCCAGCAGCTTTTTAAGGAACACTGAAGCTTTCTTT. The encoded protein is CASSFLRNTEAFF.

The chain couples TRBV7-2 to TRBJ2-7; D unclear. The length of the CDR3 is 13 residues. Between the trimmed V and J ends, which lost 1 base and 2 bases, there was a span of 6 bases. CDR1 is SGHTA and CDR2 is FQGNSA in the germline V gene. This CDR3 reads CASSLVRTYEQYF. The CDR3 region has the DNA TGTGCCAGCAGCTTAGTCAGGACCTACGAGCAGTACTTC.

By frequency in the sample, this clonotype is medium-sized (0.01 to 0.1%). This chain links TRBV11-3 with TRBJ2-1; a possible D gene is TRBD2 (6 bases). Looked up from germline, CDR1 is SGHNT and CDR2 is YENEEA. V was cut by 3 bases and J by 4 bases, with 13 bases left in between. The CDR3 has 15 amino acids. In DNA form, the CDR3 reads TGTGCCAGCAGCTTGTTTAGCGGAACTTACAATGAGCAGTTCTTC. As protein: CASSLFSGTYNEQFF.

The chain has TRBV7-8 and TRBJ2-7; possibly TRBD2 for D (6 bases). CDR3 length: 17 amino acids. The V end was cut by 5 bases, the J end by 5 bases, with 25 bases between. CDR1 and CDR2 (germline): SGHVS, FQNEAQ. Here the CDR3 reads CASSPRRVLIFGNEQYF. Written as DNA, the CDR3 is TGTGCCAGCAGCCCTAGGAGGGTCTTAATCTTTGGCAACGAGCAGTACTTC. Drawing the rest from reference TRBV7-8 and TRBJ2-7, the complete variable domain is GAGVSQSPRYKVAKRGQDVALRCDPISGHVSLFWYQQALGQGPEFLTYFQNEAQLDKSGLPSDRFFAERPEGSVSTLKIQRTQQEDSAVYLCASSPRRVLIFGNEQYFGPGTRLTVT.

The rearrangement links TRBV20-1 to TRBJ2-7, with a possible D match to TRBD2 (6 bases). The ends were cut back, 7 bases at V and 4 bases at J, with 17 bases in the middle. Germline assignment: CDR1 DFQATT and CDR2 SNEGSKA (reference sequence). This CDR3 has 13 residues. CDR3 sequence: CSGTRLARYEQYF. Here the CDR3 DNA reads TGCAGTGGCACAAGGCTAGCGCGATACGAGCAGTACTTC.

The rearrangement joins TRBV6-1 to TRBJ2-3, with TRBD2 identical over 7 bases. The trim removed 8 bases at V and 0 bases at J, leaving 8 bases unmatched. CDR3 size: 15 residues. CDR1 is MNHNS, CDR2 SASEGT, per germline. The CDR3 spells CASGSGATSTDTQYF. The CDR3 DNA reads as TGTGCCAGCGGGAGCGGGGCAACTAGCACAGATACGCAGTATTTT.

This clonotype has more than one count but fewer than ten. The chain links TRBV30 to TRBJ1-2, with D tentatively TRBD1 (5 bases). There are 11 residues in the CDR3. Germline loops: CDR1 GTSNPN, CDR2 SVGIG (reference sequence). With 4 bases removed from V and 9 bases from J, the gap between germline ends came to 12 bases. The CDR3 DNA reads TGTGCCTGGACCTGGGGGGGGAGCTACACCTTC. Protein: CAWTWGGSYTF.

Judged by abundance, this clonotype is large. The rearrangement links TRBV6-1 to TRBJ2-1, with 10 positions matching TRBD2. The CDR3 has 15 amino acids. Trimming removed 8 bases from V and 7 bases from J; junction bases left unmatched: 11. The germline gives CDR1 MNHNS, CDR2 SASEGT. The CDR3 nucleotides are TGTGCCAGCTTGCAGCGGGGGGGCAGTAGGAATGAGCAGTTCTTC. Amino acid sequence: CASLQRGGSRNEQFF.

The CDR3 bases are TGTGCCAGCAGTAAGAGGGGACTATTAGGCACAGATACGCAGTATTTT. Its translation is CASSKRGLLGTDTQYF. The rearrangement links TRBV7-2 to TRBJ2-3, with 7 bases that match TRBD2. Unmatched junction bases numbered 10, after V lost 6 bases and J lost 1 base. Looked up from germline, CDR1 is SGHTA and CDR2 is FQGNSA. This CDR3 comprises 16 residues. Full variable domain (missing parts from reference TRBV7-2 and TRBJ2-3): GAGVSQSPSNKVTEKGKDVELRCDPISGHTALYWYRQSLGQGLEFLIYFQGNSAPDKSGLPSDRFSAERTGGSVSTLTIQRTQQEDSAVYLCASSKRGLLGTDTQYFGPGTRLTVL.

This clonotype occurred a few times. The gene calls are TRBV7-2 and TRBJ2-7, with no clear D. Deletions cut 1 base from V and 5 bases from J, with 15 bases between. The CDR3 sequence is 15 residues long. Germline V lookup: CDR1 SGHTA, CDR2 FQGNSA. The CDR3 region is CASSLGTLRSDEQYF. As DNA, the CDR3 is TGTGCCAGCAGCTTAGGAACCTTAAGGAGCGACGAGCAGTACTTC.